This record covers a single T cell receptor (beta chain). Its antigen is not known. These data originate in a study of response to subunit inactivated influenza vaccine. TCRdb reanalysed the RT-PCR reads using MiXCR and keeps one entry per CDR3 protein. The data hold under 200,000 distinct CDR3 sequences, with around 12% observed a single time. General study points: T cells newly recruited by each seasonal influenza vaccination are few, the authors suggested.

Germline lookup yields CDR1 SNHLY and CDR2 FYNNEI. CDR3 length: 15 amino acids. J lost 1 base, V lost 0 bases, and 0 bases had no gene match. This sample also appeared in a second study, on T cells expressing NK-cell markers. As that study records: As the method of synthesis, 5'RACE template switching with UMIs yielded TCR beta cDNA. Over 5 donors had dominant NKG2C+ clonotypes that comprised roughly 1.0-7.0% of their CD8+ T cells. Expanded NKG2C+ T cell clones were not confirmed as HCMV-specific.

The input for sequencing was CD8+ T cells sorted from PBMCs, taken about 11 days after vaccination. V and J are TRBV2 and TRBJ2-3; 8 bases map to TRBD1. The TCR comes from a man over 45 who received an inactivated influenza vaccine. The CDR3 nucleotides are TGTGCCAGCAGTGAAGCACAGGGGGGCACAGATACGCAGTATTTT. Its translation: CASSEAQGGTDTQYF.